The sequence of this T cell receptor (beta chain) was determined in a study of blood T cell repertoires in COVID-19. The wider study: The origin of the acute and convalescent COVID-19 samples was the United States, Italy and Spain. PBMCs, B-cell-depleted T cells, or T cells were the source of the cDNA or gDNA that made up the material.

Original analysis: Scientists estimated how many nucleated cells there were by amplifying reference gene primers. The method was immunoSEQ multiplex PCR; TCRdb's version includes in-frame clones alone and lacks a portion of them. D and trimming come from the DNA, and the V and J calls and clone size come from that table. The data show about 270,000 clones, over 75% seen once. The sequence came from a human donor in a cohort sampled during active COVID-19. Sequences were obtained from peripheral blood.

CDR3 protein: CAISSGQGNEQFF. The CDR3 nucleotides read TGTGCCATCAGTTCGGGACAGGGTAATGAGCAGTTCTTC. V gene TRBV10-3 combines with J gene TRBJ2-1, with 9 bases identical to TRBD1. J was trimmed by 7 bases and V by 5 bases; bases with no gene match: 3. Germline V gene lookup returns CDR1 ENHRY and CDR2 SYGVKD. The CDR3 totals 13 residues.